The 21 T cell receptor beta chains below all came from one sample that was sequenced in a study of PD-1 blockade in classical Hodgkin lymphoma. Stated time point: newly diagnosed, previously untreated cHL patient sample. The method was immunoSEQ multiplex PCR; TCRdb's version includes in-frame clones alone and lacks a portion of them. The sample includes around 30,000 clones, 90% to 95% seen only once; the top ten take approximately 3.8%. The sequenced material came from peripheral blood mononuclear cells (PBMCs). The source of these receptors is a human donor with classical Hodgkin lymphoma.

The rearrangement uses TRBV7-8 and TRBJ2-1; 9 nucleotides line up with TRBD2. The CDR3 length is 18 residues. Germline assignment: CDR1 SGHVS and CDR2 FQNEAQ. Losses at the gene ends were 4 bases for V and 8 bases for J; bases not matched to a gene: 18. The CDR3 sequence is CASSSPRRASGKSYEQFF. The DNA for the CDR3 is TGTGCCAGCAGCTCACCCCGCCGGGCTAGCGGGAAGAGTTATGAGCAGTTCTTC.

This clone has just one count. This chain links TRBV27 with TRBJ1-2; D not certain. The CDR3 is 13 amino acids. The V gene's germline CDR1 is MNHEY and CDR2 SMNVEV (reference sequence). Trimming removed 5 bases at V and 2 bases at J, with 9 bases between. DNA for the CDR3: TGTGCCAGCAGTACCCAATTGAACTATGGCTACACCTTC. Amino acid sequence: CASSTQLNYGYTF.

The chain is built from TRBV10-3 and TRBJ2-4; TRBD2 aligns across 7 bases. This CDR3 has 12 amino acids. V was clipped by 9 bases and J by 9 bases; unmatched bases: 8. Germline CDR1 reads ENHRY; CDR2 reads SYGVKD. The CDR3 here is CAIATSDGIQYF. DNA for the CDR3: TGTGCCATAGCCACTAGCGATGGCATTCAGTACTTC.

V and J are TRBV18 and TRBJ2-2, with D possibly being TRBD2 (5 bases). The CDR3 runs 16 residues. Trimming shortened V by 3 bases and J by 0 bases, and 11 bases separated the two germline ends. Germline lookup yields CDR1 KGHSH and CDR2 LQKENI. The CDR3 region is CASSPSRLSNTGELFF. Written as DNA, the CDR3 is TGTGCCAGCTCACCGAGCCGACTATCGAACACCGGGGAGCTGTTTTTT. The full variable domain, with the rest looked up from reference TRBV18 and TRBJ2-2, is NAGVMQNPRHLVRRRGQEARLRCSPMKGHSHVYWYRQLPEEGLKFMVYLQKENIIDESGMPKERFSAEFPKEGPSILRIQQVVRGDSAAYFCASSPSRLSNTGELFFGEGSRLTVL.

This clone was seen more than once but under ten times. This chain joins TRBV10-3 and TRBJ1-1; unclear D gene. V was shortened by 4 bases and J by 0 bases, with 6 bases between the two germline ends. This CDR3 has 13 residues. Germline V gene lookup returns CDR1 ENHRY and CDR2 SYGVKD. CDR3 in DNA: TGTGCCATCAGTGCCCAGGTGAACACTGAAGCTTTCTTT. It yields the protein CAISAQVNTEAFF.

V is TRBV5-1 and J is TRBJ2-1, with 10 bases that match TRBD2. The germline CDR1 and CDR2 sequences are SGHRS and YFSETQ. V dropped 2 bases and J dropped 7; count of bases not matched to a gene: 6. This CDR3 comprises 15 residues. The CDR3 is CASSFSLAGANEQFF. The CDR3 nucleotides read TGCGCCAGCAGCTTCTCCCTAGCGGGAGCAAATGAGCAGTTCTTC.

The CDR3 DNA reads TGTGCCAGCAGTTTGGGCCCAGCGGGACGCCATGAGCAGTTCTTC. Its protein product is CASSLGPAGRHEQFF. The chain is built from TRBV28 and TRBJ2-1; 7 bases are shared with TRBD2. The CDR3 is 15 amino acids. The germline V gene encodes CDR1 MDHEN and CDR2 SYDVKM. Germline trimming cut 3 bases from V and 8 bases from J; bases unmatched to any gene: 10.

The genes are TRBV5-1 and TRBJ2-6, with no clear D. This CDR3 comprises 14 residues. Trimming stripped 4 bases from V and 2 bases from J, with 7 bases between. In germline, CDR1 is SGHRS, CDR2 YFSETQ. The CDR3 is CASSIPTGANVLTF. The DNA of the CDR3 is TGCGCCAGCAGCATACCGACTGGGGCCAACGTCCTGACTTTC.

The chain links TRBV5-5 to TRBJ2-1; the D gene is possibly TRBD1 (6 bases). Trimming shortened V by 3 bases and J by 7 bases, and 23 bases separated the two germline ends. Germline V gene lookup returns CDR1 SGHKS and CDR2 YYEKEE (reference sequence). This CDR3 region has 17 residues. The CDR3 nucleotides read TGTGCCAGCAGCTCCCGGGGCCGGGCAGGGGTTTGGAATGAGCAGTTCTTC. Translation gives CASSSRGRAGVWNEQFF.

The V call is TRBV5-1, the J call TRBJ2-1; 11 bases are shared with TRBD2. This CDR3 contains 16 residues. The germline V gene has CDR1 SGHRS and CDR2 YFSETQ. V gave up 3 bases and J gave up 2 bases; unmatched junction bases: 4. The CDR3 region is CASSSQLAGAYNEQFF. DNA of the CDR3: TGCGCCAGCAGCTCGCAACTAGCGGGAGCCTACAATGAGCAGTTCTTC.

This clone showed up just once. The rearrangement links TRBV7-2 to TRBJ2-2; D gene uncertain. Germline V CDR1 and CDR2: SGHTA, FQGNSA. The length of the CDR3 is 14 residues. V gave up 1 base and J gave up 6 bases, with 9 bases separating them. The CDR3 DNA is TGTGCCAGCAGCTTAGAAGGGTGGTCCGGGGAGCTGTTTTTT. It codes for CASSLEGWSGELFF.

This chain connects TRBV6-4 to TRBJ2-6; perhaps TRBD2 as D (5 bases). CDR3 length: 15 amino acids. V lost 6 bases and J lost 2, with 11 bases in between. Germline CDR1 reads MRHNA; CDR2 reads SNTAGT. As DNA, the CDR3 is TGTGCCAGCAGCGCGGACTCGGCTGGGGCCAACGTCCTGACTTTC. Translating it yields CASSADSAGANVLTF.

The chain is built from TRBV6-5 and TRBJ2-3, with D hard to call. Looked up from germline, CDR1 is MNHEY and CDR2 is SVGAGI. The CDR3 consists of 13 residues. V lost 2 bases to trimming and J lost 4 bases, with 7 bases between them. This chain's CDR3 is CASSYVLADTQYF. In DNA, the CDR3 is TGTGCCAGCAGTTACGTCTTGGCAGATACGCAGTATTTT.

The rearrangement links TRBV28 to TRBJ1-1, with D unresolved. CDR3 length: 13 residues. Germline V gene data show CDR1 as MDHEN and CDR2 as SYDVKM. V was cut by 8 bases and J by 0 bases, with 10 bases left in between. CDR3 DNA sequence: TGTGCCAGCTTGGTCAACATGAACACTGAAGCTTTCTTT. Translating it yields CASLVNMNTEAFF.

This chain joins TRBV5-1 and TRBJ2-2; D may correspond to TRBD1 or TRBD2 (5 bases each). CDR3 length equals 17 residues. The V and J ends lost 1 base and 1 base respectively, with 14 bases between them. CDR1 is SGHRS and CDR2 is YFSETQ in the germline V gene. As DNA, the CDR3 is TGCGCCAGCAGCTTGTCGGGGCCTCTCCGGAACACCGGGGAGCTGTTTTTT. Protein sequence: CASSLSGPLRNTGELFF. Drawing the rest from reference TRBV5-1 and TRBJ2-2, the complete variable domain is KAGVTQTPRYLIKTRGQQVTLSCSPISGHRSVSWYQQTPGQGLQFLFEYFSETQRNKGNFPGRFSGRQFSNSRSEMNVSTLELGDSALYLCASSLSGPLRNTGELFFGEGSRLTVL.

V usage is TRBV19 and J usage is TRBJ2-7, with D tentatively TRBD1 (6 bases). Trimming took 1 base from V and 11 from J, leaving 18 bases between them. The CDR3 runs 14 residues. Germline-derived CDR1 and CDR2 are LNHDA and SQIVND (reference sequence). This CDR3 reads CASSIGTASPWKYF. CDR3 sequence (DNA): TGTGCCAGTAGTATAGGGACAGCCAGTCCATGGAAGTACTTC.

The CDR3 DNA follows: TGTGCCAGCAGCCTACTGGGGGATAGGGCGACTGAAGCTTTCTTT. This translates into CASSLLGDRATEAFF. This sequence joins TRBV7-6 and TRBJ1-1; D is possibly TRBD1 (5 bases). V was pared by 5 bases and J by 5 bases, with 18 bases between. The CDR3 sequence is 15 residues long. Germline V CDR1 and CDR2: SGHVS, FNYEAQ.

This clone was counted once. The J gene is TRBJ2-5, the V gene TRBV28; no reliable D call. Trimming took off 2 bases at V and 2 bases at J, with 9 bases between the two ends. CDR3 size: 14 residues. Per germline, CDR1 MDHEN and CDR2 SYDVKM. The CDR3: CASSLPGVQETQYF. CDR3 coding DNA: TGTGCCAGCAGTTTACCGGGCGTACAAGAGACCCAGTACTTC.

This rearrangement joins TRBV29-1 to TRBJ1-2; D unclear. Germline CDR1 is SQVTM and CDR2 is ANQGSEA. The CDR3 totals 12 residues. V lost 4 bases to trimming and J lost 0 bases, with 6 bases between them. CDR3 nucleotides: TGCAGCGTTGGCTTAACTAACTATGGCTACACCTTC. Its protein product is CSVGLTNYGYTF.

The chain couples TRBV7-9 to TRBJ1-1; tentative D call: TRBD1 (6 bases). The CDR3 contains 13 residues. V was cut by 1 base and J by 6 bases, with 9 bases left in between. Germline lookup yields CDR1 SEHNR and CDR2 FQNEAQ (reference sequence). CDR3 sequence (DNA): TGTGCCAGCAGCTTAGAGGGGGGAGCTGAAGCTTTCTTT. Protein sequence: CASSLEGGAEAFF.

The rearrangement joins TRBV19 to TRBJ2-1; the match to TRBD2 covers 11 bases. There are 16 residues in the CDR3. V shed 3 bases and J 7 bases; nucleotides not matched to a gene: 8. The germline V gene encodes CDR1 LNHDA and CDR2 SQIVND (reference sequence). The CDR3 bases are TGTGCCAGTAGTATTTTCCCACTAGCGGGAGTGAATGAGCAGTTCTTC. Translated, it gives CASSIFPLAGVNEQFF.